This T cell receptor beta chain was recovered during a study of shared clonotypes between healthy human individuals. Researchers ran the assay at a deep level. TCRdb keeps only in-frame clones here, not all; method: immunoSEQ multiplex PCR. This table has some 1 million clones, about 75% appearing once. In germline, CDR1 is SGHDT, CDR2 YYEEEE. The CDR3 is made up of 14 amino acids. Trimming left V 5 bases short and J 0 bases short, with 12 bases between. The specimen was memory CD4+ T cells sorted from blood. Subset denoted: CD45RA-negative fraction. This TCR was sampled from a man between 18 and 29 years old in good health. V usage is TRBV5-6 and J usage is TRBJ2-7; either TRBD1 or TRBD2 may supply D (5 bases each). In DNA, the CDR3 is TGTGCCAGCAGTAGGTGGGACGGCTCCTACGAGCAGTACTTC. Its protein product is CASSRWDGSYEQYF.